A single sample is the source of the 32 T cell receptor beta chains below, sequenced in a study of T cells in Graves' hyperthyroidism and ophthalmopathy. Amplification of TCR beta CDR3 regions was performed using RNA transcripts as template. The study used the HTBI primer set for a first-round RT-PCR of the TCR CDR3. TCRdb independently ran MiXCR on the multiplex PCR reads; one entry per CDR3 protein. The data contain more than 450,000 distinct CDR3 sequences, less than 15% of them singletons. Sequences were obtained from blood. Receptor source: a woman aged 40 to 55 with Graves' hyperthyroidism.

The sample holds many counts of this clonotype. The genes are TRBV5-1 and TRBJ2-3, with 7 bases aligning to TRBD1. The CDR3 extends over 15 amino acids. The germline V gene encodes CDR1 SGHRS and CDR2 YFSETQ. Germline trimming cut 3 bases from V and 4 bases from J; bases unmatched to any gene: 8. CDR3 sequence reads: CASSSRTGAADTQYF. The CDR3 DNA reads TGCGCCAGCAGCTCACGGACAGGAGCGGCAGATACGCAGTATTTT.

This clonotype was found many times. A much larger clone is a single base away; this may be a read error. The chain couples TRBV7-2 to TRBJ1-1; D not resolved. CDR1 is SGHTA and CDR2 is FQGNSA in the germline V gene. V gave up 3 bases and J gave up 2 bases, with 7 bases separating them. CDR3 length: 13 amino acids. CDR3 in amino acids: CASSFWGNTEAFF. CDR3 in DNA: TGTGCCAGCAGCTTTTGGGGAAACACTGAAGCTTTCTTT.

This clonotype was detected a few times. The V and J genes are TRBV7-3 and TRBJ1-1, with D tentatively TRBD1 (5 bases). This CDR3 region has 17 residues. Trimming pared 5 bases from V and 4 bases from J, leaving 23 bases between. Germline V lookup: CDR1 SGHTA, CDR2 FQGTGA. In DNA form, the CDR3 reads TGTGCCAGCAGCCCCCCGTTGTCAGGGAGGGGTGGCACTGAAGCTTTCTTT. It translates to CASSPPLSGRGGTEAFF.

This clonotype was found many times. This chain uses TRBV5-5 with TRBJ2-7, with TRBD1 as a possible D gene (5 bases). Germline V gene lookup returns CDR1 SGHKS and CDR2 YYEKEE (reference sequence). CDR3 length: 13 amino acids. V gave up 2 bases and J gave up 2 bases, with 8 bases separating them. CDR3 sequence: CASSLQEPYEQYF. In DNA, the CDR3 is TGTGCCAGCAGCTTACAGGAGCCCTACGAGCAGTACTTC. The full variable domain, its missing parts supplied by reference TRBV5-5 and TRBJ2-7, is DAGVTQSPTHLIKTRGQQVTLRCSPISGHKSVSWYQQVLGQGPQFIFQYYEKEERGRGNFPDRFSARQFPNYSSELNVNALLLGDSALYLCASSLQEPYEQYFGPGTRLTVT.

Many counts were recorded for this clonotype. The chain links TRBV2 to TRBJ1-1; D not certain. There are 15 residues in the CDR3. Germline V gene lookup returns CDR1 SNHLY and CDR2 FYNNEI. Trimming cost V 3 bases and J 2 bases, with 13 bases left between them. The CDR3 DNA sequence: TGTGCCAGCAGTGATGACCGGGCGGGTAACACTGAAGCTTTCTTT. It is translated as CASSDDRAGNTEAFF.

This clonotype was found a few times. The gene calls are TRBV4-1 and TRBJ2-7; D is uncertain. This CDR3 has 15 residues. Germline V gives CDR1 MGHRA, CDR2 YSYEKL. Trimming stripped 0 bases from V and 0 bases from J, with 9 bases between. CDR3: CASSQEITISYEQYF. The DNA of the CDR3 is TGCGCCAGCAGCCAAGAAATCACTATCTCCTACGAGCAGTACTTC.

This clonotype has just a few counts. The CDR3 region is CASSVRGGELFF. Written as DNA, the CDR3 is TGTGCCAGTAGCGTCAGGGGTGGGGAGCTGTTTTTT. The gene calls are TRBV19 and TRBJ2-2, with D possibly matching TRBD1 (6 bases). The CDR3 contains 12 residues. Germline V gene sequence: CDR1 LNHDA, CDR2 SQIVND (reference sequence). Trimming took off 6 bases at V and 8 bases at J, with 10 bases between the two ends. The entire variable domain, with the rest obtained from reference TRBV19 and TRBJ2-2, is as follows: DGGITQSPKYLFRKEGQNVTLSCEQNLNHDAMYWYRQDPGQGLRLIYYSQIVNDFQKGDIAEGYSVSREKKESFPLTVTSAQKNPTAFYLCASSVRGGELFFGEGSRLTVL.

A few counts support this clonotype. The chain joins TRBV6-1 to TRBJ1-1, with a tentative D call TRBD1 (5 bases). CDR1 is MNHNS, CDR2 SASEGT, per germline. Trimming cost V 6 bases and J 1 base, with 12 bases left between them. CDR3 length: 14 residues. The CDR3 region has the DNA TGTGCCAGCAGACGACAGTGGGGGAACACTGAAGCTTTCTTT. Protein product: CASRRQWGNTEAFF.

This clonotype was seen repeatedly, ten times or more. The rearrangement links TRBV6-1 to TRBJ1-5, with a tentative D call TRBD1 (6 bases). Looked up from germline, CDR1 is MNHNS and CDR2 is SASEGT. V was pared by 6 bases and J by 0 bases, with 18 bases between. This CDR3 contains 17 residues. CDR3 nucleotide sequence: TGTGCCAGCAGGTCAGGGGAAGGGAGATATAGCAATCAGCCCCAGCATTTT. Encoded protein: CASRSGEGRYSNQPQHF.

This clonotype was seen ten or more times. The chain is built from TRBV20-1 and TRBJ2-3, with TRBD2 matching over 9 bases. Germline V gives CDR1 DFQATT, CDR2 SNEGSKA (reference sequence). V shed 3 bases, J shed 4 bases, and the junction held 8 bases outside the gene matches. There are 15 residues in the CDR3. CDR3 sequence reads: CSASLSSGRSDTQYF. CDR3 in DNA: TGCAGTGCTAGCCTCTCCAGCGGGAGGTCAGATACGCAGTATTTT.

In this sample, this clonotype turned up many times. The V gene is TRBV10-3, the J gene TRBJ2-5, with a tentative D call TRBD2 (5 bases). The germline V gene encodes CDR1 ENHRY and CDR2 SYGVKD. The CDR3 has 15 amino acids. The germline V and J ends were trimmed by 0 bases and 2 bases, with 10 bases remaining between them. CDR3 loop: CAISESTTFQETQYF. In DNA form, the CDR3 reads TGTGCCATCAGTGAGTCGACTACCTTTCAAGAGACCCAGTACTTC.

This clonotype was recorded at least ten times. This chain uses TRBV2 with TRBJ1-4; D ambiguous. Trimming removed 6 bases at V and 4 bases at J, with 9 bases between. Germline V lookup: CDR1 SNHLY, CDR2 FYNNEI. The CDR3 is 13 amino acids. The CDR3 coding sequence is TGTGCCAGCAGGGGCCCGGGTAATGAAAAACTGTTTTTT. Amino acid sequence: CASRGPGNEKLFF. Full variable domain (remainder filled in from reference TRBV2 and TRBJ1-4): EPEVTQTPSHQVTQMGQEVILRCVPISNHLYFYWYRQILGQKVEFLVSFYNNEISEKSEIFDDQFSVERPDGSNFTLKIRSTKLEDSAMYFCASRGPGNEKLFFGSGTQLSVL.

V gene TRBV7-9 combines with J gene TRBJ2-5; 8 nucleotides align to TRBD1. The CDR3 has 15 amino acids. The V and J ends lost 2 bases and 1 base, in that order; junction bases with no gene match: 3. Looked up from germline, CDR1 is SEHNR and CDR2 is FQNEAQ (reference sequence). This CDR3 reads CASSLPDRAQETQYF. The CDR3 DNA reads TGTGCCAGCAGCTTACCGGACAGGGCCCAAGAGACCCAGTACTTC.

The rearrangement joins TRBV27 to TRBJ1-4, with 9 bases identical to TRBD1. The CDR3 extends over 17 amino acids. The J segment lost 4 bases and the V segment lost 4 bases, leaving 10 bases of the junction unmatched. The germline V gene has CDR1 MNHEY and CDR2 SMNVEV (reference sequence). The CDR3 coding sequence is TGTGCCAGCAGTTCCACCACAGGGGGCATTAGTAATGAAAAACTGTTTTTT. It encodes CASSSTTGGISNEKLFF. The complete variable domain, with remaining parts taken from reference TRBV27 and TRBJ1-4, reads EAQVTQNPRYLITVTGKKLTVTCSQNMNHEYMSWYRQDPGLGLRQIYYSMNVEVTDKGDVPEGYKVSRKEKRNFPLILESPSPNQTSLYFCASSSTTGGISNEKLFFGSGTQLSVL.

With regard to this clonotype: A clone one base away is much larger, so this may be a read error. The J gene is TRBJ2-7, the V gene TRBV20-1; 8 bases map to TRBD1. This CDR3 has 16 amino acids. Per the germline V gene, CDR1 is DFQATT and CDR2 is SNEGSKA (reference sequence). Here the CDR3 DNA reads TGCAGTGCTGAAACTCCACAGGGGGAAAGCTCCTACGGGCAGTACTTC. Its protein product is CSAETPQGESSYGQYF.

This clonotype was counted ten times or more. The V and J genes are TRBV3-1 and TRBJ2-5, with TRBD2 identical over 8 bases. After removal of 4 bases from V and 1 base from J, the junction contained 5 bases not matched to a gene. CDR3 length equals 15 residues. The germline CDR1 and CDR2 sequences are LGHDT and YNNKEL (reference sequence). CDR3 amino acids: CASSPRTSGQETQYF. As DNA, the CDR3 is TGTGCCAGCAGCCCCCGAACTAGCGGCCAAGAGACCCAGTACTTC.

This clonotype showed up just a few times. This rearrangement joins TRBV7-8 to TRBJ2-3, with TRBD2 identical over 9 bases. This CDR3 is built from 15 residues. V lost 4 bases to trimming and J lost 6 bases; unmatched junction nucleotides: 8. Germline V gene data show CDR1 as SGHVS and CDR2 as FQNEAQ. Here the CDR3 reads CASSWVAGVSDTQYF. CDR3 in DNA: TGTGCCAGCAGCTGGGTAGCGGGAGTATCCGATACGCAGTATTTT.

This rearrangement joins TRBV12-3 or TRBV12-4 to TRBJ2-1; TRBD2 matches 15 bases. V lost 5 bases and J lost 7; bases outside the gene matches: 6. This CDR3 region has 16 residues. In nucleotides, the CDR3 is TGTGCCAGCAGTCTAGGGACTAGCGGGAGGAGTAATGAGCAGTTCTTC. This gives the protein CASSLGTSGRSNEQFF.

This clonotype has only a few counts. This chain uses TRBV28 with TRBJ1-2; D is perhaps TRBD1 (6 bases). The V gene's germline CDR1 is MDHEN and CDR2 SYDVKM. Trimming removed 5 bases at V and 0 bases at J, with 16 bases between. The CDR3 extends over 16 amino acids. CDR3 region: CASSAPVGASNYGYTF. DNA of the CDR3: TGTGCCAGCAGTGCGCCCGTGGGGGCCTCTAACTATGGCTACACCTTC.

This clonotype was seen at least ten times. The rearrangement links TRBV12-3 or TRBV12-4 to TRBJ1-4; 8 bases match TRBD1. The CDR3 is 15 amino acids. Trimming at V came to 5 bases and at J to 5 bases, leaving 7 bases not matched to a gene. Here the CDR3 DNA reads TGTGCCAGCAGTCAACGGACAGGGTTCAATGAAAAACTGTTTTTT. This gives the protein CASSQRTGFNEKLFF.

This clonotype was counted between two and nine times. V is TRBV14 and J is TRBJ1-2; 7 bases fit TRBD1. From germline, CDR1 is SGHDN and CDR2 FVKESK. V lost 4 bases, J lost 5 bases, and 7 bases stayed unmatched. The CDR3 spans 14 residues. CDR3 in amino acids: CASSPGGGSYGYTF. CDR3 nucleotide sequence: TGTGCCAGCAGCCCGGGAGGGGGCTCATATGGCTACACCTTC. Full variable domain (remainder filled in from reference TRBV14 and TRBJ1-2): EAGVTQFPSHSVIEKGQTVTLRCDPISGHDNLYWYRRVMGKEIKFLLHFVKESKQDESGMPNNRFLAERTGGTYSTLKVQPAELEDSGVYFCASSPGGGSYGYTFGSGTRLTVV.

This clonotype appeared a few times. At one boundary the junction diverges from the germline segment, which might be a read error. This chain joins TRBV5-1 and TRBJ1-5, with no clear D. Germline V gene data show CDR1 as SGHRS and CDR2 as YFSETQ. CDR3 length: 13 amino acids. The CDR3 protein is CASSSYSSQPQHF. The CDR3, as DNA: TGCGCCAGCAGCTCCTATAGCAGTCAGCCCCAGCATTTT.

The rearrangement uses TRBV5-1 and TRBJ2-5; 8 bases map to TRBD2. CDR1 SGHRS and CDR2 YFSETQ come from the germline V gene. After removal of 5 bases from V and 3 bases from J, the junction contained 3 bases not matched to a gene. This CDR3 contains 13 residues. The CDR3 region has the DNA TGCGCCAGCAGAACCGGGAGGGAAGAGACCCAGTACTTC. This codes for CASRTGREETQYF.

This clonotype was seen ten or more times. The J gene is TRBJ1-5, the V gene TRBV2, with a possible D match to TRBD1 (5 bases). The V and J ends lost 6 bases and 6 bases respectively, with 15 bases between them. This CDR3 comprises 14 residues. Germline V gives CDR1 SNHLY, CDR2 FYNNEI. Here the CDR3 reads CASSRGGGVQPQHF. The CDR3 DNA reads TGTGCCAGCAGCCGTGGGGGGGGTGTTCAGCCCCAGCATTTT.

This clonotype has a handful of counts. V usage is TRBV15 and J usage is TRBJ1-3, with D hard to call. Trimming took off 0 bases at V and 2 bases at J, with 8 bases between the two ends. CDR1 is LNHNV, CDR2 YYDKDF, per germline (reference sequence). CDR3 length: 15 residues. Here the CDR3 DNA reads TGTGCCACCAGCAGAGATACCGGGACTGGAAACACCATATATTTT. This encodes CATSRDTGTGNTIYF.

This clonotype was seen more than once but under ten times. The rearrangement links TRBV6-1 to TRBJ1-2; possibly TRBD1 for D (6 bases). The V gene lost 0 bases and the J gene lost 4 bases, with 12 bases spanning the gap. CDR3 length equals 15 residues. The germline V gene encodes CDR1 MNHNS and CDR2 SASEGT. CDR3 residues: CASSEAHRVLYGYTF. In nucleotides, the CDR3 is TGTGCCAGCAGTGAAGCGCACAGGGTACTCTATGGCTACACCTTC.

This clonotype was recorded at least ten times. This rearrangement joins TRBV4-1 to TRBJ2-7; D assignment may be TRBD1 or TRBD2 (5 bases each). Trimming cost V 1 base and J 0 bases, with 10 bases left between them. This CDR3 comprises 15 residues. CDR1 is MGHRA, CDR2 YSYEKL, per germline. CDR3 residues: CASSQAWGSSYEQYF. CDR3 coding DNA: TGCGCCAGCAGCCAAGCGTGGGGGAGCTCCTACGAGCAGTACTTC.

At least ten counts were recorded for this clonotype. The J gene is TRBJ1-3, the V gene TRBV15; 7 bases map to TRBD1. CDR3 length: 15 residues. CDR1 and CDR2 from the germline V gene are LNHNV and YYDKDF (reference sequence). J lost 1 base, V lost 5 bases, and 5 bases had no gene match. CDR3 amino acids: CATSQNRGSGNTIYF. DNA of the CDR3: TGTGCCACCAGCCAAAACAGGGGTTCTGGAAACACCATATATTTT.

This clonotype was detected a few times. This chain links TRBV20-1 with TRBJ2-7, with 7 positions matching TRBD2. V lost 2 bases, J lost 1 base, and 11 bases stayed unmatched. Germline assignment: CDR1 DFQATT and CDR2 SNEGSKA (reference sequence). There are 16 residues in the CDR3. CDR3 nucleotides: TGCAGTGCTAGATTTTCTGCGGGAGAGAGGTCCTACGAGCAGTACTTC. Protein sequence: CSARFSAGERSYEQYF.

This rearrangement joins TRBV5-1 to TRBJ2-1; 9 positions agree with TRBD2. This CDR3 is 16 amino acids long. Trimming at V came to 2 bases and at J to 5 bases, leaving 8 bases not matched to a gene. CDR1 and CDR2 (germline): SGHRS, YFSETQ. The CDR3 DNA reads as TGCGCCAGCAGCTTTTGGTTGGCTAGCGGGAACAATGAGCAGTTCTTC. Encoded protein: CASSFWLASGNNEQFF. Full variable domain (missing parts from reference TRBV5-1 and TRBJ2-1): KAGVTQTPRYLIKTRGQQVTLSCSPISGHRSVSWYQQTPGQGLQFLFEYFSETQRNKGNFPGRFSGRQFSNSRSEMNVSTLELGDSALYLCASSFWLASGNNEQFFGPGTRLTVL.

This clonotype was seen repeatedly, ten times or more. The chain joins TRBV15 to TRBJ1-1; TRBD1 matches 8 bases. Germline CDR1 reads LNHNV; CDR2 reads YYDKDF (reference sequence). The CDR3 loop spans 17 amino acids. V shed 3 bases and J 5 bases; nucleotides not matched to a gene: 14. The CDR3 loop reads CATSRGPIQGARTEAFF. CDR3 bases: TGTGCCACCAGCAGGGGACCGATCCAGGGGGCGAGGACTGAAGCTTTCTTT.

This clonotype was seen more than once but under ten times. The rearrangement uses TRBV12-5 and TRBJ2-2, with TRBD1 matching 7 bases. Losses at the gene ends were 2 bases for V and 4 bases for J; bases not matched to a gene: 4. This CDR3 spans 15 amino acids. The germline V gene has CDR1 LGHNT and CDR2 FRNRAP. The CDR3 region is CASGLKQGVTGELFF. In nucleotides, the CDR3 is TGTGCTAGTGGTTTGAAGCAGGGGGTCACCGGGGAGCTGTTTTTT.